This TCR beta chain was sequenced during a study of T cells in Graves' hyperthyroidism and ophthalmopathy. Amplification yielded TCR beta CDR3 regions, with RNA transcripts as the source. HTBI primers were employed in a first-round RT-PCR of the TCR CDR3. TCRdb itself ran the multiplex PCR reads through MiXCR, one entry per CDR3 protein. The table includes about 600,000 distinct CDR3 sequences, around 15% detected once. The V end was cut by 1 base, the J end by 1 base, with 8 bases between. Per the germline V gene, CDR1 is SGDLS and CDR2 is YYNGEE. There are 14 residues in the CDR3. Disease duration was under 3 months in the ophthalmopathy patients, who also had a Clinical Activity Score of at least 3 and a NOSPECS grade of at least 4. The authors obtained PBMCs from 9 to 10 ml of fresh peripheral blood. Comments on this clonotype: The antigen remains unidentified.

Whole-study findings and limits: Researchers found most expanded thyroid clonotypes above 0.001 in blood as well.

This chain joins TRBV9 and TRBJ1-2; perhaps TRBD1 as D (6 bases). The source material was blood. The TCR originated in a woman aged 40 to 50 with Graves' ophthalmopathy. CDR3: CASSVQGHNYGYTF. CDR3 coding DNA: TGTGCCAGCAGCGTACAGGGACATAACTATGGCTACACCTTC.